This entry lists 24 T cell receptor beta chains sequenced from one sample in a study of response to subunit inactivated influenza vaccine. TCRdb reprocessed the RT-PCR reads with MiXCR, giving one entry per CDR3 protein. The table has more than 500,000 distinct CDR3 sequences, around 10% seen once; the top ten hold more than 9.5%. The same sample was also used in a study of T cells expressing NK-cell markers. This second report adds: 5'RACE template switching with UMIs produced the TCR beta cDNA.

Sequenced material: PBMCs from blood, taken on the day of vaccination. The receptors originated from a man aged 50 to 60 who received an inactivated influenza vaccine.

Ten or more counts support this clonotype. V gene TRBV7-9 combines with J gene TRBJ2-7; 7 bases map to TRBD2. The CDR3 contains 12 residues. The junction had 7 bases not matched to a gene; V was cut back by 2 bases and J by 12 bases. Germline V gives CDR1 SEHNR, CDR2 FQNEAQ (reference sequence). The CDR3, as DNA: TGTGCCAGCAGCTTATCCTTTCTAGCGGTGTACTTC. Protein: CASSLSFLAVYF.

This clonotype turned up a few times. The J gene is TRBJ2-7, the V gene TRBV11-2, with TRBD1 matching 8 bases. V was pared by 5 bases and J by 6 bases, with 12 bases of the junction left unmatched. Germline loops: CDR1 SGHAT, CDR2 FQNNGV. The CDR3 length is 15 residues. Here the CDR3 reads CASSAGGTPNSEQYF. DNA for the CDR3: TGTGCCAGCAGCGCAGGGGGCACACCCAACAGCGAGCAGTACTTC.

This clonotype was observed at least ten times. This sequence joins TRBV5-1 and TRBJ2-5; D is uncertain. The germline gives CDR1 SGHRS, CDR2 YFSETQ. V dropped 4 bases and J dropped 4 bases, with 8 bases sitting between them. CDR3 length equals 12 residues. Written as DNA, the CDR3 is TGCGCCAGCAGCATACAGAGAGAGACCCAGTACTTC. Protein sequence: CASSIQRETQYF.

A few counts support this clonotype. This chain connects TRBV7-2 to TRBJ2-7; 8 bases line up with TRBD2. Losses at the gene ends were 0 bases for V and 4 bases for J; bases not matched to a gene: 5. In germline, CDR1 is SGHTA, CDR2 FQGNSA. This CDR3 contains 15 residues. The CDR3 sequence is CASSLAAGGQYEQYF. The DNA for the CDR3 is TGTGCCAGCAGCTTAGCCGCGGGGGGCCAGTACGAGCAGTACTTC.

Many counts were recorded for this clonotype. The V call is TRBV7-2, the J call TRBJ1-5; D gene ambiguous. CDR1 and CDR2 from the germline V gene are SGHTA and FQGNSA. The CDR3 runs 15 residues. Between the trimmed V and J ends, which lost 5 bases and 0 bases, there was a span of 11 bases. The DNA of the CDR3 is TGTGCCAGCAGCCCCACCGGCAGTAGCAATCAGCCCCAGCATTTT. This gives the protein CASSPTGSSNQPQHF.

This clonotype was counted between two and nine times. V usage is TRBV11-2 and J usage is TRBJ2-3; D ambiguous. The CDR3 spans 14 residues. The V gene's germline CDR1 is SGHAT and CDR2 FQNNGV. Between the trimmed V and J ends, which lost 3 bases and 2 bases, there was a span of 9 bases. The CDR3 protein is CASSFFSLTDTQYF. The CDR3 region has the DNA TGTGCCAGCAGCTTCTTTAGTCTCACAGATACGCAGTATTTT.

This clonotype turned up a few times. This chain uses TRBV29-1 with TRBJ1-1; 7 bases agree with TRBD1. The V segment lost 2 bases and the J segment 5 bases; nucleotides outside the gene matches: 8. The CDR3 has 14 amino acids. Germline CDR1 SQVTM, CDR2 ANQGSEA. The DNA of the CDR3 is TGCAGCGTTGAAATTCTCCAGGGGGGGACTGAAGCTTTCTTT. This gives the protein CSVEILQGGTEAFF. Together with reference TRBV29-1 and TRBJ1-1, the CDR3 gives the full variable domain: SAVISQKPSRDICQRGTSLTIQCQVDSQVTMMFWYRQQPGQSLTLIATANQGSEATYESGFVIDKFPISRPNLTFSTLTVSNMSPEDSSIYLCSVEILQGGTEAFFGQGTRLTVV.

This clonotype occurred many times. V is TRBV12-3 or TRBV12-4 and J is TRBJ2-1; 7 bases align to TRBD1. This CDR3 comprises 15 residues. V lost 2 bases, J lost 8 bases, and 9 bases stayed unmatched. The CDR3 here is CASSLRQGAIDEQFF. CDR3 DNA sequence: TGTGCCAGCAGTTTAAGACAGGGAGCTATCGATGAGCAGTTCTTC.

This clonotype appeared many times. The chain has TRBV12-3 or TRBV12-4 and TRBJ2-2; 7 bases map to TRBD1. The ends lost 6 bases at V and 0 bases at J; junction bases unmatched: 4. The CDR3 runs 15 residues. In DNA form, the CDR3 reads TGTGCCAGCAGCTCCGGGACAGCGAACACCGGGGAGCTGTTTTTT. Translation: CASSSGTANTGELFF.

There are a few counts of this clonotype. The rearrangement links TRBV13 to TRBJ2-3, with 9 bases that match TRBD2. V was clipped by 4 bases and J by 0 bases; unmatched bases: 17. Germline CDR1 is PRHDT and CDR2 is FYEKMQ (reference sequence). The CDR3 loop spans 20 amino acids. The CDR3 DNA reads TGTGCCAGCAGCTCCTCCCTGGCGCGGGGGGGCTCGGTGAGCACAGATACGCAGTATTTT. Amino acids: CASSSSLARGGSVSTDTQYF.

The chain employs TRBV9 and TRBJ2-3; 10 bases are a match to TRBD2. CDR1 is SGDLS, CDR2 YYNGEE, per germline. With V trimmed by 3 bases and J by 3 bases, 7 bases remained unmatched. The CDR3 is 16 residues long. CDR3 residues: CASSGGSAGGTDTQYF. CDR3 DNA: TGTGCCAGCAGCGGGGGATCAGCGGGAGGGACAGATACGCAGTATTTT.

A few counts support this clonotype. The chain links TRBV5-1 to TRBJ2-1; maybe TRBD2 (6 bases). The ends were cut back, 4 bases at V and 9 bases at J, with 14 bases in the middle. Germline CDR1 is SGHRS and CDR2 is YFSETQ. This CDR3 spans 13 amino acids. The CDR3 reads CASSMTSYREQFF. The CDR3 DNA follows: TGCGCCAGCAGCATGACTAGTTATCGTGAGCAGTTCTTC.

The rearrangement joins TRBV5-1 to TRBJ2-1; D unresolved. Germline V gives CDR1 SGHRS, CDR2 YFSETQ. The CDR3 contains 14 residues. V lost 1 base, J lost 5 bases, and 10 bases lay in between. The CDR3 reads CASSLWLDNNEQFF. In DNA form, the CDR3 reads TGCGCCAGCAGCTTGTGGTTAGACAACAATGAGCAGTTCTTC.

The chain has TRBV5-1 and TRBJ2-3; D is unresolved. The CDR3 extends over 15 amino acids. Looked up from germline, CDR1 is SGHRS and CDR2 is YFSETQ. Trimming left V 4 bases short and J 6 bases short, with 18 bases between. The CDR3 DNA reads TGCGCCAGCAGCCGGGCGGCGGCGAGTGGGGATACGCAGTATTTT. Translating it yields CASSRAAASGDTQYF.

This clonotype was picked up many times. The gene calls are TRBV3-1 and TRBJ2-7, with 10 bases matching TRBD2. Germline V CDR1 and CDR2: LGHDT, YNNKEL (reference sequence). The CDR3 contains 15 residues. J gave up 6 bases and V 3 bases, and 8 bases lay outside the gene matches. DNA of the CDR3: TGTGCCAGCAGCCAGAGTGCTAGCGGGAGTGTCGAGCAGTACTTC. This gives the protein CASSQSASGSVEQYF.

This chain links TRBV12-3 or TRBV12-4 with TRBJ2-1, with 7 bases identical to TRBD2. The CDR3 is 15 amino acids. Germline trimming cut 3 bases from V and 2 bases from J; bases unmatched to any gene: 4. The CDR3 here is CASSLGGSPYNEQFF. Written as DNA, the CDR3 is TGTGCCAGCAGTTTGGGCGGGAGTCCCTACAATGAGCAGTTCTTC.

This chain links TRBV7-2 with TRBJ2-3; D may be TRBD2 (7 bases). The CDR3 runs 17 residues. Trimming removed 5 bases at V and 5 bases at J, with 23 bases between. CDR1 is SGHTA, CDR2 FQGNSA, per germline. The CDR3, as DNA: TGTGCCAGCAGCAAAAATGGCTGGCAGGGGAGGGGAGATACGCAGTATTTT. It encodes CASSKNGWQGRGDTQYF. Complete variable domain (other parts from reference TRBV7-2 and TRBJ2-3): GAGVSQSPSNKVTEKGKDVELRCDPISGHTALYWYRQSLGQGLEFLIYFQGNSAPDKSGLPSDRFSAERTGGSVSTLTIQRTQQEDSAVYLCASSKNGWQGRGDTQYFGPGTRLTVL.

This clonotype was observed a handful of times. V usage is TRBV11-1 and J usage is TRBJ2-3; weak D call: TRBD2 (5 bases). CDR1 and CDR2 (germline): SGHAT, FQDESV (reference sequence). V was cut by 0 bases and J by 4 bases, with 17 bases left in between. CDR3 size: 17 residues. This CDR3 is CASSLAGVPGSADTQYF. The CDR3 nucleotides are TGTGCCAGCAGCTTAGCTGGAGTTCCGGGATCGGCAGATACGCAGTATTTT.

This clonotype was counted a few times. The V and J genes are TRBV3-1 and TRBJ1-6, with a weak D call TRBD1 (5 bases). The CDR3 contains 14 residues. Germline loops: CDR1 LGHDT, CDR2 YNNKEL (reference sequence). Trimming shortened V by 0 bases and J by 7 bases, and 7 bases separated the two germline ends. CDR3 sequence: CASSQETANSPLHF. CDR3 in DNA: TGTGCCAGCAGCCAAGAGACAGCGAATTCACCCCTCCACTTT.

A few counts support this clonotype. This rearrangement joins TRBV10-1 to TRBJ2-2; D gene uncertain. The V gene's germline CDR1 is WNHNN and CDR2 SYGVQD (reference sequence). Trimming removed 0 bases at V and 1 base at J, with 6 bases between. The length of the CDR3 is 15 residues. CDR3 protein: CASSESRWNTGELFF. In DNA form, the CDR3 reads TGCGCCAGCAGTGAGTCACGCTGGAACACCGGGGAGCTGTTTTTT.

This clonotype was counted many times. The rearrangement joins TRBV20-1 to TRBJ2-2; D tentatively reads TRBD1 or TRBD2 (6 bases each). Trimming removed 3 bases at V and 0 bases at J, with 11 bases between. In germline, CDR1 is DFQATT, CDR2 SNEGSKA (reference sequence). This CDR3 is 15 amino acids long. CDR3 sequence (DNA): TGCAGTGCTAGGGGGGGCCACGCGAACACCGGGGAGCTGTTTTTT. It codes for CSARGGHANTGELFF.

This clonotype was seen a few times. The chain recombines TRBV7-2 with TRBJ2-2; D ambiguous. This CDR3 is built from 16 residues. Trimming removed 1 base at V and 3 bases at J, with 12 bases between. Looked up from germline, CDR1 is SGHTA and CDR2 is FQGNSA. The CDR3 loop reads CASSLGFRSDTGELFF. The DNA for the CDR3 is TGTGCCAGCAGCTTAGGCTTCAGGTCGGACACCGGGGAGCTGTTTTTT.

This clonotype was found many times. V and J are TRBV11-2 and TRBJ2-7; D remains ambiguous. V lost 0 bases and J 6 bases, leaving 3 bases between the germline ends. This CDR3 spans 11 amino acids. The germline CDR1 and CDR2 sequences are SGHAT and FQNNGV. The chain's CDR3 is CASSLEVEQYF. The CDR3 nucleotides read TGTGCCAGCAGCTTAGAGGTCGAGCAGTACTTC.

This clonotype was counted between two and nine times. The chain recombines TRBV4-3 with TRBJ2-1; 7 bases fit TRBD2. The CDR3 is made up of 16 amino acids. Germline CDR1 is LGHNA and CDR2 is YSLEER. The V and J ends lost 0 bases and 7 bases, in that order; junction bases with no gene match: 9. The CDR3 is CASSQERGVGSNEQFF. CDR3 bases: TGCGCCAGCAGCCAAGAACGGGGGGTAGGGAGTAATGAGCAGTTCTTC.